This T cell receptor beta chain was sequenced during a study of T cell responses to AZD1222 COVID-19 vaccine. The CDR3 contains 13 residues. V gave up 5 bases and J gave up 6 bases; unmatched junction bases: 4. Germline assignment: CDR1 MNHEY and CDR2 SVGEGT. Only in-frame clones appear in the TCRdb table, and some are missing; sequencing was by immunoSEQ multiplex PCR. The data contain about 96,000 clones, roughly 88% of them singletons. Source: peripheral blood, taken on day 0 of AZD1222 vaccination. The chain recombines TRBV6-2 or TRBV6-3 with TRBJ1-2, with TRBD1 matching 9 bases. This TCR derives from an adult in good health. The CDR3 spells CASSPRTGDGYTF. CDR3 nucleotides: TGTGCCAGCAGTCCCCGGACAGGGGATGGCTACACCTTC.